This T cell receptor beta chain was identified during a study of shared clonotypes between healthy human individuals. Overall study context: Each donor's CD8 memory used one plate, CD8 naive two, each CD4 subset three. Regarding the study as a whole: The donor pool, a small one, limited the genetic and exposure-history diversity represented.

The authors distributed each subset's genomic DNA evenly over several immunoSEQ plates. Per the study methods: With immunoSEQ giving junction-only sequences and no quality scores, filtering differed. The data were produced by immunoSEQ multiplex PCR, yet TCRdb's version contains in-frame clones alone and is incomplete. The D gene and trimming were derived from the DNA, and the V and J assignments and clone size from that table. The sample holds 2 million to 2.5 million clones, just over 90% seen once. CDR3 length: 13 amino acids. Trimming removed 5 bases from V and 1 base from J, with 7 bases in between. Germline assignment: CDR1 KGHSH and CDR2 LQKENI. Points on this clone: Its antigen is not identified.

The chain links TRBV18 to TRBJ2-3; D is possibly TRBD1 (5 bases). The sequencing input was naive CD4+ T cells from PBMCs. Stated subset: CD45RA+ positively selected. This receptor was obtained from a young man in good health. Some clones in this sample may be carry-over from other donors' samples. CDR3 bases: TGTGCCAGCTCAGAAGGGGGCACAGATACGCAGTATTTT. It codes for CASSEGGTDTQYF.